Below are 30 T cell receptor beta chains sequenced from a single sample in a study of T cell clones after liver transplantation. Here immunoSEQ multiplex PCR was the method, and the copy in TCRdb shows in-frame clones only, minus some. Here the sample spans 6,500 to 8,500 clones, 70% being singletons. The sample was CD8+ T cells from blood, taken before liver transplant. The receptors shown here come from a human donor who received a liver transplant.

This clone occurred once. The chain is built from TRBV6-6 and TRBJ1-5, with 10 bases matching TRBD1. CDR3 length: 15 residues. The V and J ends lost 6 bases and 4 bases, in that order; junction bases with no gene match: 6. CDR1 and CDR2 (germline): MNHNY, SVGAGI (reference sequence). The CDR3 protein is CASSSGQGGNQPQHF. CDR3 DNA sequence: TGTGCCAGCAGCTCCGGACAGGGGGGAAATCAGCCCCAGCATTTT.

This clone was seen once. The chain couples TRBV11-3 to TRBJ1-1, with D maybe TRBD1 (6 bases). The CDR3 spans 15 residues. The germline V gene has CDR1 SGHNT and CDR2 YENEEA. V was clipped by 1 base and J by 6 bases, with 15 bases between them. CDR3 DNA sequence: TGTGCCAGCAGCTTAGCGGCGGGGGGCGGATCTGAAGCTTTCTTT. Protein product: CASSLAAGGGSEAFF.

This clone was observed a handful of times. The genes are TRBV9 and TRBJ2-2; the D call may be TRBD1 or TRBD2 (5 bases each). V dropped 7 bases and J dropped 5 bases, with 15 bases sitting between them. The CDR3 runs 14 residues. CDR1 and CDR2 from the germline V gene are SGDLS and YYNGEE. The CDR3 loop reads CASSAGGGTGELFF. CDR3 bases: TGTGCCAGCTCGGCTGGTGGGGGAACCGGGGAGCTGTTTTTT.

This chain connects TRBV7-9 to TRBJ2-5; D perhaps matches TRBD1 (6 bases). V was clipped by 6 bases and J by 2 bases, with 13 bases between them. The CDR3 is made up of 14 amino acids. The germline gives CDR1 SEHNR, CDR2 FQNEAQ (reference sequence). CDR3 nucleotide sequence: TGTGCCAGCAGTCCAACGGACAGACAAGAGACCCAGTACTTC. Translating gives CASSPTDRQETQYF.

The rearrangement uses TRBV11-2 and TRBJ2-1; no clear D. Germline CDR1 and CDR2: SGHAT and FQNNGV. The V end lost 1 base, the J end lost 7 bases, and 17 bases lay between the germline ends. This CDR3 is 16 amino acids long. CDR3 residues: CASSLARRIPGNEQFF. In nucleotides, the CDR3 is TGTGCCAGCAGCTTAGCTCGGCGGATTCCTGGGAATGAGCAGTTCTTC.

The CDR3 here is CASSLALGPYNEQFF. The CDR3 DNA reads as TGTGCCAGCAGCTTAGCGCTGGGACCCTACAATGAGCAGTTCTTC. This chain links TRBV7-9 with TRBJ2-1; D could derive from TRBD1 or TRBD2 (5 bases each). CDR1 is SEHNR and CDR2 is FQNEAQ in the germline V gene (reference sequence). V gave up 0 bases and J gave up 2 bases, with 8 bases separating them. CDR3 length equals 15 residues.

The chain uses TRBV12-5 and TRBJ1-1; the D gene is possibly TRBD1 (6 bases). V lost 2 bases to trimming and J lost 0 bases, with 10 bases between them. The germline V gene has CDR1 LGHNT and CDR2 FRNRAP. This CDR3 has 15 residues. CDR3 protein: CASGLLDRVNTEAFF. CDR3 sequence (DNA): TGTGCTAGTGGTTTGTTGGACAGAGTGAACACTGAAGCTTTCTTT.

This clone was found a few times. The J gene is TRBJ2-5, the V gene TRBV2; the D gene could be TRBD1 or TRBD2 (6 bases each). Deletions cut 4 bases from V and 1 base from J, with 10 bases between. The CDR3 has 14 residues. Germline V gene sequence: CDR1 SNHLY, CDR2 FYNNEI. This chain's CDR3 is CASSGGDIQETQYF. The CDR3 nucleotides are TGTGCCAGCAGTGGGGGGGACATCCAAGAGACCCAGTACTTC.

CDR3 loop: CASSGSTSGRARETQYF. The CDR3, as DNA: TGCGCCAGCAGTGGATCGACTAGCGGGAGAGCAAGAGAGACCCAGTACTTC. The gene calls are TRBV10-1 and TRBJ2-5; 12 positions agree with TRBD2. CDR1 WNHNN and CDR2 SYGVQD come from the germline V gene (reference sequence). This CDR3 region has 17 residues. Unmatched junction bases numbered 10, after V lost 4 bases and J lost 4 bases.

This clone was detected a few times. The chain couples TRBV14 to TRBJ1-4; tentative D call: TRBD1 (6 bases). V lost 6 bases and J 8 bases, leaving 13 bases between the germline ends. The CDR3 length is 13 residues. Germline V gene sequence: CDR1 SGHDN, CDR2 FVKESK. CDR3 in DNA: TGTGCCAGCAGACTAGGGGGGGAAGAAAAACTGTTTTTT. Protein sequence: CASRLGGEEKLFF.

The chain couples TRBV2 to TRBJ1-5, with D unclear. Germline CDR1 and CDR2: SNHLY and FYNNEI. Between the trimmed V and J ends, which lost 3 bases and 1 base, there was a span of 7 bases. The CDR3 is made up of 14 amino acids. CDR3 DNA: TGTGCCAGCAGTGACGGAGGGAGCAATCAGCCCCAGCATTTT. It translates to CASSDGGSNQPQHF.

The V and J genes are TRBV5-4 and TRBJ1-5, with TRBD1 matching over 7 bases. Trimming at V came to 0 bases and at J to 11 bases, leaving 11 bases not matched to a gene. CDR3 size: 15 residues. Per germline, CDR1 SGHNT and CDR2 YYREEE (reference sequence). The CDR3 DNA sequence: TGTGCCAGCAGCTTGGGGGGGACAGCCCACCCGGCCCAGCATTTT. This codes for CASSLGGTAHPAQHF.

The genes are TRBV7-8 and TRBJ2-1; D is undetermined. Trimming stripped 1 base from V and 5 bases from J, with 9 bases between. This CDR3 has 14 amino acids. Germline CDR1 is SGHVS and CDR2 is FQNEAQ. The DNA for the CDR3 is TGTGCCAGCAGCTTAGTAGGGTCCCACAATGAGCAGTTCTTC. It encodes CASSLVGSHNEQFF.

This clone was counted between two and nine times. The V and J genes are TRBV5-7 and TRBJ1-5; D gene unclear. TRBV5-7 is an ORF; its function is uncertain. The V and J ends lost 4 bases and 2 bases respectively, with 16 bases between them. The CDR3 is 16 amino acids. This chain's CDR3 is CASSEGEGRRNQPQHF. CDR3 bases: TGTGCCAGCAGCGAGGGAGAGGGAAGGCGCAATCAGCCCCAGCATTTT.

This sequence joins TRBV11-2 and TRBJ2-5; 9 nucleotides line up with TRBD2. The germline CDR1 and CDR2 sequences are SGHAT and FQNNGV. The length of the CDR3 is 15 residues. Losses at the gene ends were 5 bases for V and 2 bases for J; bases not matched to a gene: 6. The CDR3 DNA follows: TGTGCCAGCAGCCGGCTAGCGGGGAGACAAGAGACCCAGTACTTC. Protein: CASSRLAGRQETQYF.

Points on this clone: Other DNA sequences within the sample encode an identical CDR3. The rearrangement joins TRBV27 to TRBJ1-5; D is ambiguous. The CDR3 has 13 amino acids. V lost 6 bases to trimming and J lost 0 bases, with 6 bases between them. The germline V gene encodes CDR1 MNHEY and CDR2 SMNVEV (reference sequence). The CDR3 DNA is TGTGCCAGCAGCCTATCTAGCAATCAGCCCCAGCATTTT. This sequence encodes CASSLSSNQPQHF.

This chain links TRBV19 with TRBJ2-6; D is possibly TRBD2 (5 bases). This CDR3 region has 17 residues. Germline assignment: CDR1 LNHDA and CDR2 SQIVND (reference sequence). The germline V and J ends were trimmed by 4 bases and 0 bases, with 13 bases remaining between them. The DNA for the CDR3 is TGTGCCAGTAGTACCGGGGTATTTTCCTCTGGGGCCAACGTCCTGACTTTC. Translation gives CASSTGVFSSGANVLTF.

The CDR3 DNA reads as TGCGCCAGCAGCCAAGAGGGGGCTTCCTACAATGAGCAGTTCTTC. This gives the protein CASSQEGASYNEQFF. V gene TRBV4-1 combines with J gene TRBJ2-1; tentatively, D is TRBD1 (6 bases). The CDR3 has 15 amino acids. Trimming removed 0 bases from V and 1 base from J, with 7 bases in between. Germline CDR1 is MGHRA and CDR2 is YSYEKL.

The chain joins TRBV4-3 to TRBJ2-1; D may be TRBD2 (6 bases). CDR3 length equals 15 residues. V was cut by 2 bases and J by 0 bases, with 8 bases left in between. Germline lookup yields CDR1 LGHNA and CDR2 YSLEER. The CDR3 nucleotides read TGCGCCAGCAGCCAATCCGGGAGCTCCTACAATGAGCAGTTCTTC. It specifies CASSQSGSSYNEQFF.

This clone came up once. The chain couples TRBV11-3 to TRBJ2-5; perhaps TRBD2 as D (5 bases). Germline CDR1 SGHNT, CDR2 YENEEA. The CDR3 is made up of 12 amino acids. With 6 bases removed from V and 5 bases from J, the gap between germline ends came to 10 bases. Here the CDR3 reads CASSRESETQYF. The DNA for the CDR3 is TGTGCCAGCAGTAGGGAGTCGGAGACCCAGTACTTC.

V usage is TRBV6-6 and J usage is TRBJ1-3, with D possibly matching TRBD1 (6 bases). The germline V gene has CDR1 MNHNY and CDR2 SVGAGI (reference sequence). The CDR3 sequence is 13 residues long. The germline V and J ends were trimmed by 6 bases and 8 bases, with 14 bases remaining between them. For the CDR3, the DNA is TGTGCCAGCAGCCCCGGGGGGGCGGACACCATATATTTT. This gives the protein CASSPGGADTIYF.

Here the CDR3 DNA reads TGTGCCAGCAGCCGGACGGCAGGGGGTAATGAAAAACTGTTTTTT. This sequence encodes CASSRTAGGNEKLFF. The chain links TRBV7-9 to TRBJ1-4; 7 nucleotides agree with TRBD1. With V trimmed by 5 bases and J by 4 bases, 7 bases remained unmatched. CDR1 is SEHNR and CDR2 is FQNEAQ in the germline V gene (reference sequence). This CDR3 spans 15 amino acids.

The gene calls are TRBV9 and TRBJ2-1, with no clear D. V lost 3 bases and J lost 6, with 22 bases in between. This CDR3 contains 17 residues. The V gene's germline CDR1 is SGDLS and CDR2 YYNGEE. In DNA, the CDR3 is TGTGCCAGCAGCGAAAGAGCCCCCCTCGTCCTAGGCAATGAGCAGTTCTTC. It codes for CASSERAPLVLGNEQFF.

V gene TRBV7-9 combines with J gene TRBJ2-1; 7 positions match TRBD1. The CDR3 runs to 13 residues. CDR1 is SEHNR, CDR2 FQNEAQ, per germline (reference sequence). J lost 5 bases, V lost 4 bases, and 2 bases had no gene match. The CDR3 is CASSSGTDNEQFF. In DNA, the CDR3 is TGTGCCAGCAGCTCCGGGACAGACAATGAGCAGTTCTTC.

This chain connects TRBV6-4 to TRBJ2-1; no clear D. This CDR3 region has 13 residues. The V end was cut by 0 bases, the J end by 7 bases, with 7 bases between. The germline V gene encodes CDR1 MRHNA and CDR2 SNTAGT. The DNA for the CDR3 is TGTGCCAGCAGTGACTCTAGTGGAAATGAGCAGTTCTTC. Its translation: CASSDSSGNEQFF.

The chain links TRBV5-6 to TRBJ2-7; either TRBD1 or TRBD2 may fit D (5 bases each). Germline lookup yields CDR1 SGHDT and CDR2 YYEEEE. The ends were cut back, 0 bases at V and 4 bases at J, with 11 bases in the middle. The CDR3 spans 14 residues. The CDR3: CASSLDEGPYEQYV. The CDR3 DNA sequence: TGTGCCAGCAGCTTGGATGAGGGGCCTTACGAGCAGTACGTC.

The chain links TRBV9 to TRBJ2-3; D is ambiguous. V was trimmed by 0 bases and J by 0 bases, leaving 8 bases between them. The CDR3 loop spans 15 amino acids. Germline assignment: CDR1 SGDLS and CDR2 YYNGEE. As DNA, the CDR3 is TGTGCCAGCAGCGTAGAGGTCTCTAGCACAGATACGCAGTATTTT. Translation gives CASSVEVSSTDTQYF.

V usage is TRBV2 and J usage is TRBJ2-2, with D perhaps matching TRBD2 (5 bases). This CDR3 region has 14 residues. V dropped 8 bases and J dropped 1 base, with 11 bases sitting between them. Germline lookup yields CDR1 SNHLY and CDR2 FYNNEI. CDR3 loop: CASRDPKNTGELFF. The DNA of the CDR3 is TGTGCCAGCCGGGATCCTAAGAACACCGGGGAGCTGTTTTTT.

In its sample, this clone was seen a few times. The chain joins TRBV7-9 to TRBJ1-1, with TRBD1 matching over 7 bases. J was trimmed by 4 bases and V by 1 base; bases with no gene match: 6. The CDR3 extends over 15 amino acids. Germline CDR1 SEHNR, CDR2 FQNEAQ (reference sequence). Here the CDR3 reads CASSLGDREGTEAFF. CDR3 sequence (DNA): TGTGCCAGCAGCTTAGGCGACAGGGAGGGCACTGAAGCTTTCTTT.

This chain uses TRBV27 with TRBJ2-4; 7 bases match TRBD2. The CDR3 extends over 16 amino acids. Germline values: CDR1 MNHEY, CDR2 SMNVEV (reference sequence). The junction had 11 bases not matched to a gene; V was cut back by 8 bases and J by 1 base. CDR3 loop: CASRGSGGYAKNIQYF. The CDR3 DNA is TGTGCCAGCCGGGGGTCGGGGGGATACGCCAAAAACATTCAGTACTTC.